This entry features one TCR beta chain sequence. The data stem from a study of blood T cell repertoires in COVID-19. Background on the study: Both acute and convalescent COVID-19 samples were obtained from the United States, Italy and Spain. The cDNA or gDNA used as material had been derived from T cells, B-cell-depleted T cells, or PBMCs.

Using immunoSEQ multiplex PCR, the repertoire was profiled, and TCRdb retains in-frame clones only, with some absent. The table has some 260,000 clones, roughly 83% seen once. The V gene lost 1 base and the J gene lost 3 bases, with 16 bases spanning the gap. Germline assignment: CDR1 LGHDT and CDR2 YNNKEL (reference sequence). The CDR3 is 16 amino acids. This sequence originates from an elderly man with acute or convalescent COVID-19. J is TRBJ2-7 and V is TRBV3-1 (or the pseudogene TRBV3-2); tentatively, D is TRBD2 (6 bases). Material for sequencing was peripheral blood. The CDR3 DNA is TGTGCCAGCAGCCAAGGTGGAATCGACGGGGGCTACGAGCAGTACTTC. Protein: CASSQGGIDGGYEQYF.